This TCR beta chain is from a study of cytomegalovirus exposure and HLA in healthy donors (dated by TCRdb to about 2017). Concerning the study at large: The 650 to 800 repertoires of the first cohort and the 120 validation repertoires were produced on the same platform, according to a later analysis. The aim of the study was to test whether cataloging public T cell receptors could identify signatures of past pathogen exposure. A separate validation cohort of 100 to 150 different subjects was used in addition to the roughly 670-subject first cohort. The study combined high-throughput TCR immunosequencing, statistical association of individual TCRs with disease status, and machine learning to predict cytomegalovirus infection status. The research as a whole found: A later analysis found that TCRs clustered in the first cohort also tended to co-occur in the 95 to 150 validation repertoires, with 94% of cluster scores above 0. A later analysis had no HLA typing for the validation cohort, so co-occurrence there was scored across all 110 or so repertoires. The authors suggested that the approach could potentially be extended to other disease states and immunological phenotypes. The classifier was reported to diagnose cytomegalovirus status with high specificity and sensitivity in both the original cohort and the validation cohort. A few of the identified cytomegalovirus-associated TCR beta chains were confirmed in vitro to be specific for cytomegalovirus antigens. The study listed 170 or so TCR beta chains as associated with cytomegalovirus. Across donors, most TCR sequences were observed very rarely, whereas some public TCRs were present in many individuals.

V is reduced by 3 bases and J by 11 bases, leaving a spacing of 8 bases between them. CDR1 and CDR2, looked up from the germline V gene, are SGDLS and YYNGEE. CDR3 length: 10 amino acids, cysteine to phenylalanine. CDR3 DNA only is kept here, 30 bases in frame from base 1. The donors were included in the validation cohort of roughly 120 subjects, a group kept apart from the 666-subject first cohort. The library was produced with the immunoSEQ multiplex PCR assay. Concerning the study's data processing: A statistical classification framework was built for diagnosing cytomegalovirus status from the catalog of TCR beta chain sequences. This immuneACCESS table, as held by TCRdb, lists in-frame sequences with V and J called but not all clones. Of the missing ones, under half trace to an unresolved V gene in checked studies; the others have no known cause. The DNA was the basis for D and trimming; V, J and clone size are from that table. The sample table shows roughly 300,000 clones, and 87% are seen once. Jointly, the top ten make up 0.95% to 1.5% of the sample.

About this clone itself: The specificity of this receptor is unknown. No base quality values were provided; no much bigger clone lies one nucleotide off.

This chain joins TRBV9 to TRBJ1-2; the D gene is not confidently resolved. Material: PBMCs. The clonotype comes from a woman in her thirties in good health and CMV-seropositive. The sequenced DNA is TGTGCCAGCAGCGGTTCCTCATACACCTTC. This yields the protein CASSGSSYTF.